This T cell receptor (beta chain) comes out of a study of T cells in Graves' hyperthyroidism and ophthalmopathy. The table lists this clonotype with a few counts. Regions amplified from RNA transcripts were the TCR beta CDR3 regions. TCR CDR3 underwent first-round RT-PCR with the HTBI primer set. TCRdb reprocessed the multiplex PCR reads via MiXCR and lists one record per CDR3 protein. The table has approximately 330,000 distinct CDR3 sequences, roughly a fifth seen once. Germline values: CDR1 DFQATT, CDR2 SNEGSKA (reference sequence). Trimming stripped 6 bases from V and 6 bases from J, with 17 bases between. The CDR3 is 13 amino acids. Exclusion of patients followed from uncontrolled infection, other autoimmune disease, pregnancy or lactation.

The TCR comes from a woman between 50 and 59 years old with Graves' hyperthyroidism. The V and J genes are TRBV20-1 and TRBJ1-2, with unresolved D. Sequenced: blood. CDR3 sequence reads: CSAPPGNHHGYTF. The CDR3 nucleotides are TGCAGTGCGCCGCCGGGAAACCACCATGGCTACACCTTC.